What follows is one TCR beta chain and its context. The CDR3 totals 14 residues. Germline assignment: CDR1 MDHEN and CDR2 SYDVKM. V shed 5 bases and J 3 bases; nucleotides not matched to a gene: 6. This entry comes from a study of T cell changes during pregnancy in multiple sclerosis. Libraries were prepared by immunoSEQ multiplex PCR; TCRdb keeps only in-frame clonotypes and omits some of them. The sample consists of approximately 49,000 clones, over 80% of them appearing once. Sample: CD4+ T cells from peripheral blood mononuclear cells, taken in the second trimester of pregnancy. The origin of this receptor is a female donor in good health, enrolled as a control in a pregnancy study. The chain is built from TRBV28 and TRBJ1-2, with 7 bases that match TRBD1. The CDR3 coding sequence is TGTGCCAGCAGTCGACAGGGAACTGACTATGGCTACACCTTC. Residues: CASSRQGTDYGYTF.